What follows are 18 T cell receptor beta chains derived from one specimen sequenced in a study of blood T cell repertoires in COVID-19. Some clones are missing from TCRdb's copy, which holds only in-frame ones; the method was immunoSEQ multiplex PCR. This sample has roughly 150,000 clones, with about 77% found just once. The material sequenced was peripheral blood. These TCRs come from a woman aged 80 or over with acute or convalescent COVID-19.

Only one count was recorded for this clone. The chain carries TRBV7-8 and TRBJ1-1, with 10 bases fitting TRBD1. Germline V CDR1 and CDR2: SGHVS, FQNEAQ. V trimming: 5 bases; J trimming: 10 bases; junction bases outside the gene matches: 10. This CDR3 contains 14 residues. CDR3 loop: CASSLLGQGGRAFF. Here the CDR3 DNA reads TGTGCCAGCAGCCTCCTCGGACAGGGGGGGCGAGCTTTCTTT.

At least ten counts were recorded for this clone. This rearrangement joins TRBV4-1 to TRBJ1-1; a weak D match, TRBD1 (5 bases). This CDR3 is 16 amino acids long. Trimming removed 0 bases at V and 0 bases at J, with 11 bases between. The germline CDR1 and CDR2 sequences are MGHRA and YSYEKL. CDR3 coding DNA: TGCGCCAGCAGCCAAGATGGGGGGGGAATGAACACTGAAGCTTTCTTT. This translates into CASSQDGGGMNTEAFF.

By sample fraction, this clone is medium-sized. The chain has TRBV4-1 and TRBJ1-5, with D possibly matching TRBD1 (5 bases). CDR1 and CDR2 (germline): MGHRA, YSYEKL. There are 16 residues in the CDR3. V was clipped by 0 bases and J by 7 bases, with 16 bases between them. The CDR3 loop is CASSQEPGNPGQPQHF. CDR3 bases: TGCGCCAGCAGCCAAGAACCAGGGAATCCGGGCCAGCCCCAGCATTTT.

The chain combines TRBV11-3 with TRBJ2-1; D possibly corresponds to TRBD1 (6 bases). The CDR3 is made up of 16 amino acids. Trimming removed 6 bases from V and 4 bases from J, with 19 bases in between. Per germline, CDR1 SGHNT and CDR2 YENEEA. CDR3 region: CASSPSGTNAYNEQFF. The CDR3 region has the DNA TGTGCCAGCAGTCCCTCCGGGACAAATGCTTACAATGAGCAGTTCTTC.

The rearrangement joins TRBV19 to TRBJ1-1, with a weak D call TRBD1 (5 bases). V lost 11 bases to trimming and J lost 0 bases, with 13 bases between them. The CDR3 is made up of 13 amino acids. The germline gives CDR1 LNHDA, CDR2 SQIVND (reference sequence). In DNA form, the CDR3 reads TGTGCCGTAACAGGAGCCTTGAACACTGAAGCTTTCTTT. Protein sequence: CAVTGALNTEAFF.

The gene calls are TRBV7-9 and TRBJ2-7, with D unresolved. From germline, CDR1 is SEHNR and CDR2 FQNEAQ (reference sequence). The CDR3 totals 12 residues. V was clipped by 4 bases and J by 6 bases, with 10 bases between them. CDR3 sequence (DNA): TGTGCCAGCAGCTCCGTGCGGCTCGAGCAGTACTTC. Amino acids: CASSSVRLEQYF.

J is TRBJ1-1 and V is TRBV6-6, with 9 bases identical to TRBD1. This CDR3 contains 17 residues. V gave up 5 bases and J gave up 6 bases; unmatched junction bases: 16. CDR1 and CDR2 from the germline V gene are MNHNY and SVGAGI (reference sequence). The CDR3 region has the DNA TGTGCCAGCAGTCGAGGTGCAACAGGGGGCTCTGTTGCTGAAGCTTTCTTT. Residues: CASSRGATGGSVAEAFF.

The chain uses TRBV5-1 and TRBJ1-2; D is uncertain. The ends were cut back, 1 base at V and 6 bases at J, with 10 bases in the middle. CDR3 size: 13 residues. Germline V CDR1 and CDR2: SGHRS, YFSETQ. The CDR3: CASSLTDTDGYTF. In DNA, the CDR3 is TGCGCCAGCAGCTTGACAGATACAGATGGCTACACCTTC.

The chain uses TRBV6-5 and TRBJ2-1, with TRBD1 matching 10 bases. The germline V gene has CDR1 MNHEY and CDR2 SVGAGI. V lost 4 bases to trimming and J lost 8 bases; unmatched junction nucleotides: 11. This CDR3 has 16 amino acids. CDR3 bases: TGTGCCAGCAGTTCACGCGGGGACAGGGGAATGGATGAGCAGTTCTTC. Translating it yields CASSSRGDRGMDEQFF.

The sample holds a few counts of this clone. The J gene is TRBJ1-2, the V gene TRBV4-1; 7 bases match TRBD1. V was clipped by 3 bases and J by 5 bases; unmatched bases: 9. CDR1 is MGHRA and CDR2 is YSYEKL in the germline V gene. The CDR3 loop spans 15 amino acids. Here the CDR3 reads CASSQTDRATYGYTF. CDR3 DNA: TGCGCCAGCAGCCAGACAGACAGGGCTACTTATGGCTACACCTTC.

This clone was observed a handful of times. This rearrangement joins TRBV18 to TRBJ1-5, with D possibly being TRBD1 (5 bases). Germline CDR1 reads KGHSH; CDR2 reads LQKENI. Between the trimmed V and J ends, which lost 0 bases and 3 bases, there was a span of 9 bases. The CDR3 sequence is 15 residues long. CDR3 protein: CASSPPGQPNQPQHF. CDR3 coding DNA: TGTGCCAGCTCACCACCGGGGCAGCCCAATCAGCCCCAGCATTTT.

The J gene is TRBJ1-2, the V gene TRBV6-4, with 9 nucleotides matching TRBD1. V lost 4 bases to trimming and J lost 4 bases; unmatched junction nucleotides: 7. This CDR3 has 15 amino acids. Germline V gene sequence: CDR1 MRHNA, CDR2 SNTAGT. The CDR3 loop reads CASSADRGSSYGYTF. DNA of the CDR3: TGTGCCAGCAGTGCCGACAGGGGGAGTTCCTATGGCTACACCTTC.

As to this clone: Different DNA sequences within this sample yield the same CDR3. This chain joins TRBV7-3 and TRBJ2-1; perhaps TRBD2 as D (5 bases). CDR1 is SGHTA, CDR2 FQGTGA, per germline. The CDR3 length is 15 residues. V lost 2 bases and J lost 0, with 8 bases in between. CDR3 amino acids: CASSLSGSSYNEQFF. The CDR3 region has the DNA TGTGCCAGCAGCTTATCTGGGAGCTCCTACAATGAGCAGTTCTTC.

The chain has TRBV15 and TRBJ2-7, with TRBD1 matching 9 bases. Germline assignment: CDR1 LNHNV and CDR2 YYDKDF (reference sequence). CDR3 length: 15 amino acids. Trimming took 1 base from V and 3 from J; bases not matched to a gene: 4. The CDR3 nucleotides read TGTGCCACCAGCAGAGCCCCGGACAGGGGCTACGAGCAGTACTTC. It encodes CATSRAPDRGYEQYF.

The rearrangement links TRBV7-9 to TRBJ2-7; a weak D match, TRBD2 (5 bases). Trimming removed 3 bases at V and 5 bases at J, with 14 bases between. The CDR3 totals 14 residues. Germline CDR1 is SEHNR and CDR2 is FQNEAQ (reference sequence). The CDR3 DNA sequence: TGTGCCAGCAGCTTCGGGATTACCGGCGACGAGCAGTACTTC. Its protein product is CASSFGITGDEQYF.

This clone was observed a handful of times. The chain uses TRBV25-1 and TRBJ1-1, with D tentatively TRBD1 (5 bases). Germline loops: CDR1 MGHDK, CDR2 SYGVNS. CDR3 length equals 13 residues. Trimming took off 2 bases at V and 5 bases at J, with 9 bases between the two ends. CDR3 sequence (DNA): TGTGCCAGCAGTGAACGACAGAGAACTGAAGCTTTCTTT. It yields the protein CASSERQRTEAFF. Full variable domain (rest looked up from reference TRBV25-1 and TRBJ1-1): EADIYQTPRYLVIGTGKKITLECSQTMGHDKMYWYQQDPGMELHLIHYSYGVNSTEKGDLSSESTVSRIRTEHFPLTLESARPSHTSQYLCASSERQRTEAFFGQGTRLTVV.

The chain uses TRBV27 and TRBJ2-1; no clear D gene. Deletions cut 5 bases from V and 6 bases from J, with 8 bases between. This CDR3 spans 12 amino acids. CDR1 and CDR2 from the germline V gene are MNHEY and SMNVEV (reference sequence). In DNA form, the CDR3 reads TGTGCCAGCAGTCTAGGATCCAATGAGCAGTTCTTC. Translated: CASSLGSNEQFF.

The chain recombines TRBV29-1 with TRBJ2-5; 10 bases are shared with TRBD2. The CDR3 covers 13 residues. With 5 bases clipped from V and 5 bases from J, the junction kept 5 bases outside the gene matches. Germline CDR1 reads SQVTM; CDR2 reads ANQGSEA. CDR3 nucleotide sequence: TGCAGCGTTTCTAGCGGGAGACAGGAGACCCAGTACTTC. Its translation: CSVSSGRQETQYF.